These 23 T cell receptor beta chains originate from one sample sequenced in a study of identical twins. TCRdb used MiXCR to reprocess the 5' RACE reads, holding one entry per CDR3 protein. The data contain a few hundred thousand distinct CDR3 sequences, approximately 12% of them singletons. The same data also went into a second study, on yellow fever vaccine responses in identical twins.

The sequencing input was memory (CD45RO+) T cells sorted from blood. The receptor set was obtained from a woman aged 18-29 years in good health.

This clonotype was recorded a few times. The V call is TRBV10-3, the J call TRBJ2-3; TRBD2 matches 7 bases. The CDR3 covers 14 residues. V shed 7 bases and J 1 base; nucleotides not matched to a gene: 5. Germline-derived CDR1 and CDR2 are ENHRY and SYGVKD. The CDR3 loop is CAITAGAGTDTQYF. The CDR3 DNA is TGTGCCATCACTGCGGGAGCGGGCACAGATACGCAGTATTTT.

This clonotype has more than one count but fewer than ten. This chain's CDR3 is CASQEDLAGAYEQYF. CDR3 bases: TGTGCCAGCCAAGAGGACCTAGCGGGAGCGTACGAGCAGTACTTC. The chain carries TRBV6-1 and TRBJ2-7; 10 bases fit TRBD2. Looked up from germline, CDR1 is MNHNS and CDR2 is SASEGT. This CDR3 is 15 amino acids long. Losses at the gene ends were 8 bases for V and 4 bases for J; bases not matched to a gene: 11.

Only a few counts were recorded for this clonotype. This sequence joins TRBV29-1 and TRBJ1-2; perhaps TRBD1 as D (5 bases). The V end lost 4 bases, the J end lost 7 bases, and 19 bases lay between the germline ends. Germline CDR1 is SQVTM and CDR2 is ANQGSEA. This CDR3 has 14 residues. This chain's CDR3 is CSVVPGNVPSGYTF. CDR3 nucleotides: TGCAGCGTTGTTCCAGGGAACGTGCCAAGTGGCTACACCTTC.

The chain recombines TRBV28 with TRBJ2-7; 7 bases agree with TRBD1. CDR1 and CDR2 (germline): MDHEN, SYDVKM. The CDR3 has 14 amino acids. Trimming at V came to 9 bases and at J to 4 bases, leaving 12 bases not matched to a gene. The CDR3 nucleotides are TGTGCCAGTACTGAAACGGGACAGAATTACGAGCAGTACTTC. Amino acids: CASTETGQNYEQYF.

This clonotype was seen more than once but under ten times. This rearrangement joins TRBV4-1 to TRBJ1-2; D is perhaps TRBD1 (5 bases). This CDR3 has 14 residues. Trimming stripped 2 bases from V and 5 bases from J, with 12 bases between. CDR1 MGHRA and CDR2 YSYEKL come from the germline V gene. DNA for the CDR3: TGCGCCAGCAGCCAACCCTTTGAGGGGTATGGCTACACCTTC. Translating it yields CASSQPFEGYGYTF.

V gene TRBV6-1 combines with J gene TRBJ2-6, with D possibly being TRBD1 (6 bases). The CDR3 contains 17 residues. Germline CDR1 and CDR2: MNHNS and SASEGT. The germline V and J ends were trimmed by 10 bases and 2 bases, with 21 bases remaining between them. The CDR3 spells CATSQAFSGAGANVLTF. As DNA, the CDR3 is TGTGCCACCTCCCAAGCGTTCTCAGGGGCTGGGGCCAACGTCCTGACTTTC.

This clonotype was seen only a few times. The V and J genes are TRBV18 and TRBJ2-7; 10 bases line up with TRBD2. The CDR3 totals 14 residues. Germline V gene data show CDR1 as KGHSH and CDR2 as LQKENI. J was trimmed by 8 bases and V by 0 bases; bases with no gene match: 4. The CDR3: CASSPPSGRAKQYF. The CDR3 nucleotides read TGTGCCAGCTCACCACCCAGCGGGAGGGCCAAGCAGTACTTC.

In this sample, this clonotype turned up many times. The V gene is TRBV12-3 or TRBV12-4, the J gene TRBJ2-3; tentatively, D is TRBD2 (6 bases). This CDR3 has 14 amino acids. Trimming left V 6 bases short and J 0 bases short, with 10 bases between. CDR3 sequence reads: CASRDSGSTDTQYF. The CDR3 DNA reads TGTGCCAGCAGGGATAGCGGAAGCACAGATACGCAGTATTTT.

The chain recombines TRBV12-5 with TRBJ2-7; 9 bases line up with TRBD1. The CDR3 sequence is 11 residues long. Germline lookup yields CDR1 LGHNT and CDR2 FRNRAP. Losses at the gene ends were 6 bases for V and 6 bases for J; bases not matched to a gene: 0. Here the CDR3 DNA reads TGTGCTAGTGGGACAGGGGGCGAGCAGTACTTC. It codes for CASGTGGEQYF.

This clonotype appeared many times. The chain is built from TRBV24-1 and TRBJ2-4, with D possibly matching TRBD2 (6 bases). V dropped 1 base and J dropped 15 bases, with 9 bases sitting between them. The CDR3 loop spans 11 amino acids. Germline V gene data show CDR1 as KGHDR and CDR2 as SFDVKD. The DNA for the CDR3 is TGTGCCACCAGTGATTTCGGGGGAACGTACTTC. Its translation: CATSDFGGTYF.

This clonotype has more than one count but fewer than ten. V is TRBV14 and J is TRBJ2-1; TRBD1 aligns across 10 bases. Per germline, CDR1 SGHDN and CDR2 FVKESK. CDR3 size: 15 residues. Losses at the gene ends were 2 bases for V and 6 bases for J; bases not matched to a gene: 4. Here the CDR3 reads CASSQPGQGFNEQFF. The CDR3 nucleotides read TGTGCCAGCAGCCAACCGGGACAGGGGTTCAATGAGCAGTTCTTC.

CDR3 nucleotide sequence: TGTGCCAGCAGCTTAACGCGGGACAGGGTGCAGTATTTT. Protein product: CASSLTRDRVQYF. The chain couples TRBV7-3 to TRBJ2-3; TRBD1 aligns across 9 bases. CDR1 is SGHTA and CDR2 is FQGTGA in the germline V gene. The CDR3 consists of 13 residues. With 0 bases clipped from V and 11 bases from J, the junction kept 3 bases outside the gene matches.

This clonotype was recorded many times. This chain links TRBV20-1 with TRBJ2-7, with D tentatively TRBD1 (6 bases). V lost 1 base, J lost 2 bases, and 12 bases lay in between. Looked up from germline, CDR1 is DFQATT and CDR2 is SNEGSKA (reference sequence). CDR3 length equals 14 residues. The DNA of the CDR3 is TGCAGTGCTAGAGGGGGGCGCTTTGCCTACGAGCAGTACTTC. As protein: CSARGGRFAYEQYF.

This clonotype was observed many times. The V call is TRBV11-2, the J call TRBJ2-5; TRBD2 matches at 11 bases. This CDR3 spans 17 amino acids. Germline values: CDR1 SGHAT, CDR2 FQNNGV. V dropped 1 base and J dropped 4; count of bases not matched to a gene: 8. The CDR3 DNA follows: TGTGCCAGCAGCTTAGTTATTAGCGGGGGGGCCAGAGAGACCCAGTACTTC. This codes for CASSLVISGGARETQYF.

J is TRBJ2-5 and V is TRBV12-3 or TRBV12-4; 8 nucleotides line up with TRBD2. The CDR3 consists of 13 residues. J lost 5 bases, V lost 7 bases, and 6 bases had no gene match. The CDR3 sequence: CASTPGGYETQYF. The CDR3 nucleotides read TGTGCCAGCACGCCGGGGGGGTACGAGACCCAGTACTTC.

The chain uses TRBV27 and TRBJ2-7; D may correspond to TRBD1 or TRBD2 (5 bases each). The V and J ends lost 6 bases and 3 bases respectively, with 18 bases between them. Germline V gives CDR1 MNHEY, CDR2 SMNVEV (reference sequence). The CDR3 is 15 amino acids. The chain's CDR3 is CASSPLRDRIYEQYF. DNA for the CDR3: TGTGCCAGCAGCCCGCTCCGGGACCGGATCTACGAGCAGTACTTC.

The gene calls are TRBV29-1 and TRBJ2-2, with a tentative D call TRBD1 (6 bases). CDR1 and CDR2 from the germline V gene are SQVTM and ANQGSEA. The CDR3 contains 13 residues. Here the CDR3 DNA reads TGCATCGTGGACAGAGTGAACACCGGGGAGCTGTTTTTT. Its translation: CIVDRVNTGELFF.

The rearrangement joins TRBV29-1 to TRBJ1-2; D might be TRBD1 (5 bases). Trimming stripped 7 bases from V and 6 bases from J, with 12 bases between. Germline assignment: CDR1 SQVTM and CDR2 ANQGSEA. The CDR3 spans 11 residues. The CDR3 loop is CSAKQGHGYTF. The CDR3 DNA sequence: TGCAGCGCCAAGCAGGGCCATGGCTACACCTTC.

The chain employs TRBV12-3 or TRBV12-4 and TRBJ1-4, with D possibly being TRBD1 (5 bases). The V end was cut by 2 bases, the J end by 8 bases, with 12 bases between. CDR3 size: 14 residues. DNA for the CDR3: TGTGCCAGCAGTTTACGGGACCTTAGGGAAAAACTGTTTTTT. It is translated as CASSLRDLREKLFF.

V usage is TRBV5-1 and J usage is TRBJ2-3; possibly TRBD2 for D (5 bases). CDR3 length: 13 residues. Trimming took 4 bases from V and 4 from J, leaving 10 bases between them. Germline values: CDR1 SGHRS, CDR2 YFSETQ. In DNA, the CDR3 is TGCGCCAGCAGCACCCCCGGGGCAGATACGCAGTATTTT. This encodes CASSTPGADTQYF.

This sequence joins TRBV5-1 and TRBJ2-7, with unresolved D. Looked up from germline, CDR1 is SGHRS and CDR2 is YFSETQ. This CDR3 is built from 14 residues. Trimming took 0 bases from V and 5 from J, leaving 12 bases between them. CDR3 sequence: CASSLVDHLHEQYF. CDR3 sequence (DNA): TGCGCCAGCAGCTTGGTGGACCACCTTCACGAGCAGTACTTC.

In its sample, this clonotype was seen a few times. The rearrangement links TRBV13 to TRBJ2-7, with 13 bases matching TRBD2. J was trimmed by 4 bases and V by 4 bases; bases with no gene match: 7. This CDR3 spans 16 amino acids. Looked up from germline, CDR1 is PRHDT and CDR2 is FYEKMQ (reference sequence). Written as DNA, the CDR3 is TGTGCCAGCAGCTACCGAACTAGCGGGAGGGATTACGAGCAGTACTTC. Translated, it gives CASSYRTSGRDYEQYF.

The chain carries TRBV2 and TRBJ2-2; no reliable D call. The ends were cut back, 2 bases at V and 1 base at J, with 5 bases in the middle. CDR3 length: 14 amino acids. Germline assignment: CDR1 SNHLY and CDR2 FYNNEI. CDR3 loop: CASSEQQNTGELFF. For the CDR3, the DNA is TGTGCCAGCAGTGAACAACAGAACACCGGGGAGCTGTTTTTT.